This TCR beta chain is from a study of blood T cell repertoires in COVID-19. Study-level information: Sites across the United States, Italy and Spain contributed samples from acute and convalescent COVID-19.

Those enrolled in Seattle joined during active infection and were followed longitudinally afterward. The CDR3 loop spans 13 amino acids. Germline V gene lookup returns CDR1 MNHEY and CDR2 SMNVEV (reference sequence). V lost 0 bases, J lost 13 bases, and 10 bases lay in between. Here immunoSEQ multiplex PCR was the method, and the copy in TCRdb shows in-frame clones only, minus some. The repertoire holds 350,000 or so clones, approximately 89% seen once, with less than 5% in the top ten. The specimen was peripheral blood. V gene TRBV27 combines with J gene TRBJ1-6; D unresolved. The TCR sequence derives from a woman between 55 and 75 years old with COVID-19, enrolled during active disease. The CDR3 DNA reads as TGTGCCAGCAGTTTATCGAAGACTCCCCCCCTCCACTTT. Amino acids: CASSLSKTPPLHF.